The clone carrying this T cell receptor beta chain came up many times. The antigen is unknown. MiXCR, applied by TCRdb to the 5' RACE reads, yields one record per CDR3 protein. Of roughly 130,000 distinct CDR3 sequences listed, 5% to 6.5% are singletons. These data originate in a study of T-cell memory formation after mild COVID-19. Overall study: Largely, the TCR clusters proved donor specific. Study-level results: Clones contracting day 15 to 85 were balanced CD4/CD8; later expanders leaned CD4+. Pre-infection memory carried some responding clones, suggesting that cross-reactive memory joined. CD4+ contracting clones lay mainly in CM and EM, CD8+ ones in EMRA.

The specimen sequenced was PBMCs or a T cell subset sorted from them (not recorded which). The receptor was isolated from an adult woman who had mild COVID-19 (a few samples of this study predate the infection). Cell type and time point are not known.

DNA for the CDR3: TGTGCCAGCACCCGAACTAGCTCCTACAATGAGCAGTTCTTC. Protein product: CASTRTSSYNEQFF. The J gene is TRBJ2-1, the V gene TRBV9; a possible D gene is TRBD2 (5 bases). Trimming pared 6 bases from V and 0 bases from J, leaving 10 bases between. Germline CDR1 reads SGDLS; CDR2 reads YYNGEE. The CDR3 has 14 amino acids.